Detailed here is one TCR beta chain. Its antigen is as yet unknown. The sample originates from a study of regulatory T cells in long-lasting Graves disease. Time point: persistent/refractory GD, antithyroid drugs over 5 years with positive TRAb. Extracted RNA from PBMCs served as the source of the TCR library. Both iRepertoire HTBI primers and Arm-PCR of CDR3 regions were used to build the TCR beta libraries. As originally analysed: Samples jointly harbored 60 or so TRBV and 14 TRBJ segments. TCRdb fed the multiplex PCR reads into MiXCR, producing one record per CDR3 protein. These V and J calls derive from TCRdb rather than the authors' analysis. The table has a few hundred thousand distinct CDR3 sequences, about 20% seen once. Study results and caveats: Peripheral blood was the sole material, not thyroid tissue.

The CDR3 loop spans 13 amino acids. Germline-derived CDR1 and CDR2 are DFQATT and SNEGSKA (reference sequence). J was trimmed by 6 bases and V by 3 bases; bases with no gene match: 6. This receptor was obtained from a female donor with Graves disease. This chain connects TRBV20-1 to TRBJ2-7; 9 bases map to TRBD2. Sequences were derived from peripheral blood mononuclear cells (PBMCs), sampled when the disease was refractory, from a patient treated with antithyroid drugs. The CDR3 DNA reads TGCAGTGCTAGCCTGGGACTAGCTCTCGAGCAGTACTTC. Protein sequence: CSASLGLALEQYF.